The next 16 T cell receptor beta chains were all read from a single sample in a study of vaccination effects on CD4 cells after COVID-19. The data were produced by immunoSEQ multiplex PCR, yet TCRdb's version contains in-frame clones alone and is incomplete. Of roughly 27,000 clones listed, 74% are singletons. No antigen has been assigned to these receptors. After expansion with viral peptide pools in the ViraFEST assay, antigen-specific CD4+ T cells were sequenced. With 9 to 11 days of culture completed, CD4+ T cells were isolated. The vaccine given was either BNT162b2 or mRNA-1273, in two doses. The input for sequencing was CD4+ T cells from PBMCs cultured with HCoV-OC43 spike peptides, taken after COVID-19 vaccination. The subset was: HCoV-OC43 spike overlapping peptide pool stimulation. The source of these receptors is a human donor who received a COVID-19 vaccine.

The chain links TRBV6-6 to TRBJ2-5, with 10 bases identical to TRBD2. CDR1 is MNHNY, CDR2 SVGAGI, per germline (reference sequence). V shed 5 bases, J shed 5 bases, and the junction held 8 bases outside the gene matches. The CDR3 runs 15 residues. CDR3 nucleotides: TGTGCCAGCAGTCCACTAGCGGGATCGGGGGAGACCCAGTACTTC. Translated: CASSPLAGSGETQYF.

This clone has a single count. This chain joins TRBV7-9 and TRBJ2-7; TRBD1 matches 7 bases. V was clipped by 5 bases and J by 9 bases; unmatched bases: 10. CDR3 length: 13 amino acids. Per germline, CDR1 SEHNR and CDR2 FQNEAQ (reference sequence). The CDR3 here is CASSPYYRGGQYF. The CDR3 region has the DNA TGTGCCAGCAGCCCCTATTACAGGGGCGGGCAGTACTTC.

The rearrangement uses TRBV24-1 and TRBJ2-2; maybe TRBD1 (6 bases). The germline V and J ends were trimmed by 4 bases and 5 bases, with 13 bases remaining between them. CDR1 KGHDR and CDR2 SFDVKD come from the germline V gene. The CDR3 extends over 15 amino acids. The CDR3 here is CATSDWTASTGELFF. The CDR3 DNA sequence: TGTGCCACCAGTGACTGGACAGCGTCTACCGGGGAGCTGTTTTTT.

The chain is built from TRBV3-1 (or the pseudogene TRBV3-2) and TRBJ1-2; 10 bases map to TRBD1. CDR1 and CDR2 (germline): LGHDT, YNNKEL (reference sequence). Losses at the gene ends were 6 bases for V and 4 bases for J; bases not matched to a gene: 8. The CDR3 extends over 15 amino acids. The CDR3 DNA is TGTGCCAGCAGTCCCGGGACAGGGGTGGGCTATGGCTACACCTTC. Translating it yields CASSPGTGVGYGYTF.

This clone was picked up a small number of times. In nucleotides, the CDR3 is TGTGCCAGCAGCTTGGGAGGGGAGCGTGGCTACACCTTC. Translation gives CASSLGGERGYTF. V gene TRBV5-4 combines with J gene TRBJ1-2; a possible D gene is TRBD1 (5 bases). The V and J ends lost 0 bases and 7 bases respectively, with 10 bases between them. The V gene's germline CDR1 is SGHNT and CDR2 YYREEE (reference sequence). CDR3 length: 13 amino acids.

The CDR3 DNA follows: TGTGCCAGCAGCTCGACTAGCGGGCAGTACAATGAGCAGTTCTTC. It translates to CASSSTSGQYNEQFF. V is TRBV7-2 and J is TRBJ2-1, with 10 bases that match TRBD2. The CDR3 covers 15 residues. Germline V gives CDR1 SGHTA, CDR2 FQGNSA. Trimming took 4 bases from V and 4 from J; bases not matched to a gene: 4.

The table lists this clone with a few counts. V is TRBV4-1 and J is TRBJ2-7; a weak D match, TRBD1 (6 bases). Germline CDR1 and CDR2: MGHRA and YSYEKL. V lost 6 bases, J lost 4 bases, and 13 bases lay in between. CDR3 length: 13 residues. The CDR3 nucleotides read TGCGCCAGCAGAGGTTCAGGGGAATACGAGCAGTACTTC. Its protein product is CASRGSGEYEQYF.

The CDR3 protein is CASSPPAVGRRSGELFF. The CDR3 DNA reads as TGTGCCAGCAGTCCCCCCGCGGTCGGGAGGAGGTCCGGGGAGCTGTTTTTT. The chain links TRBV2 to TRBJ2-2, with 7 positions matching TRBD2. V lost 5 bases to trimming and J lost 6 bases; unmatched junction nucleotides: 15. Germline CDR1 SNHLY, CDR2 FYNNEI. CDR3 length: 17 amino acids.

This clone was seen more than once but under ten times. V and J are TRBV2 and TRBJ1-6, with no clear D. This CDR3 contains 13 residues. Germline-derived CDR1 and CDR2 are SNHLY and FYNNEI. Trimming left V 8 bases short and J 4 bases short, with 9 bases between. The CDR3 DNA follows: TGTGCCAGCTTACGGGAGTATAATTCACCCCTCCACTTT. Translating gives CASLREYNSPLHF.

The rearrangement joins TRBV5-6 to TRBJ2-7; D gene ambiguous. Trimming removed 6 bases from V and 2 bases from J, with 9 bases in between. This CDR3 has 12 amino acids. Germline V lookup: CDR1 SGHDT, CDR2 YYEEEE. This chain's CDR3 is CASNSITYEQYF. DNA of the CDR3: TGTGCCAGCAACTCGATTACCTACGAGCAGTACTTC.

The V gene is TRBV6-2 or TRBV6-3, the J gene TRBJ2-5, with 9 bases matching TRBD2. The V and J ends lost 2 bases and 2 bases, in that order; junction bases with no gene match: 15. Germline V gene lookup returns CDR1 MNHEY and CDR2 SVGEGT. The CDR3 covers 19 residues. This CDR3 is CASSYQQRGALPRQETQYF. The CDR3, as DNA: TGTGCCAGCAGTTACCAACAGCGGGGGGCCTTACCGAGACAAGAGACCCAGTACTTC.

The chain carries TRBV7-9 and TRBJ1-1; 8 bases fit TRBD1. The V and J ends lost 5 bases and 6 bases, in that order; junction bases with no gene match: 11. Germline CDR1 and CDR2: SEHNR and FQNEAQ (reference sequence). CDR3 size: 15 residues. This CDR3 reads CASSRYRDRTAEAFF. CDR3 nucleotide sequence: TGTGCCAGCAGCCGGTACCGGGACAGGACGGCTGAAGCTTTCTTT.

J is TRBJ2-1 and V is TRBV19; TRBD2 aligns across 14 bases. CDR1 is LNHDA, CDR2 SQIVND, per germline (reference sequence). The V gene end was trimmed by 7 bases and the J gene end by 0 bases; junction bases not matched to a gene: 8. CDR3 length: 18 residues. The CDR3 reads CASTTGTSGRPSYNEQFF. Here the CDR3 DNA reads TGTGCCAGTACCACCGGGACTAGCGGGAGACCCTCCTACAATGAGCAGTTCTTC.

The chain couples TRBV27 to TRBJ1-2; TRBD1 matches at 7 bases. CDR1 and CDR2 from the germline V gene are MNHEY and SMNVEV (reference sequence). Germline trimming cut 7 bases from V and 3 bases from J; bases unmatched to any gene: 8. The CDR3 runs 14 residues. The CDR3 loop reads CASNPTGSHYGYTF. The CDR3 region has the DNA TGTGCCAGCAACCCGACAGGGTCTCACTATGGCTACACCTTC.

The CDR3 DNA is TGTGCCAGCAGTTACGGGACTAGCGGGATCGGAGATACGCAGTATTTT. Translation gives CASSYGTSGIGDTQYF. The V call is TRBV6-5, the J call TRBJ2-3, with 13 bases aligning to TRBD2. V trimming: 2 bases; J trimming: 5 bases; junction bases outside the gene matches: 4. Germline V CDR1 and CDR2: MNHEY, SVGAGI. CDR3 length equals 16 residues.

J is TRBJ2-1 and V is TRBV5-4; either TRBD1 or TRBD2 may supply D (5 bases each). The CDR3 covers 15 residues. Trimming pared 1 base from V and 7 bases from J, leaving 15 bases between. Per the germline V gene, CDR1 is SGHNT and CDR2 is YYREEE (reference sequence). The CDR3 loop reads CASSLSQRGENEQFF. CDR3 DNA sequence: TGTGCCAGCAGCTTGAGCCAGAGGGGAGAGAATGAGCAGTTCTTC. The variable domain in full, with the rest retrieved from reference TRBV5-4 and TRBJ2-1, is ETGVTQSPTHLIKTRGQQVTLRCSSQSGHNTVSWYQQALGQGPQFIFQYYREEENGRGNFPPRFSGLQFPNYSSELNVNALELDDSALYLCASSLSQRGENEQFFGPGTRLTVL.